This T cell receptor (beta chain) comes out of a study of low-dose radiotherapy and immunotherapy resistance in tumors. The V end was cut by 1 base, the J end by 11 bases, with 12 bases between. The CDR3 consists of 14 residues. In germline, CDR1 is SGHDN, CDR2 FVKESK. Priming of first-strand cDNA relied on TRAV- and TRBV-specific primers (covering alpha and beta chains). Amplification of TCRs used a constant-region primer and V-primer adapter for around 20 PCR cycles. mRNA that had been isolated underwent amplification through in vitro transcription. TCRdb fed the reads into MiXCR, producing one record per CDR3 protein. This table has some 71,000 distinct CDR3 sequences, more than 25% appearing once. Sample time point: before trial treatment. Donors were administered nivolumab, ipilimumab, aspirin and low-dose cyclophosphamide, together with low-dose radiotherapy. Solid tumors that lacked tumor-infiltrating lymphocytes and were advanced were present in eligible patients.

This clonotype was seen repeatedly, ten times or more. The genes are TRBV14 and TRBJ1-6; no firm D call. The source of this sequence is a female donor with ovarian cancer. The material was PBMCs, obtained before treatment. The DNA of the CDR3 is TGTGCCAGCAGCCAAGGGCCGAATCGGGCACCCCTCCACTTT. It yields the protein CASSQGPNRAPLHF.